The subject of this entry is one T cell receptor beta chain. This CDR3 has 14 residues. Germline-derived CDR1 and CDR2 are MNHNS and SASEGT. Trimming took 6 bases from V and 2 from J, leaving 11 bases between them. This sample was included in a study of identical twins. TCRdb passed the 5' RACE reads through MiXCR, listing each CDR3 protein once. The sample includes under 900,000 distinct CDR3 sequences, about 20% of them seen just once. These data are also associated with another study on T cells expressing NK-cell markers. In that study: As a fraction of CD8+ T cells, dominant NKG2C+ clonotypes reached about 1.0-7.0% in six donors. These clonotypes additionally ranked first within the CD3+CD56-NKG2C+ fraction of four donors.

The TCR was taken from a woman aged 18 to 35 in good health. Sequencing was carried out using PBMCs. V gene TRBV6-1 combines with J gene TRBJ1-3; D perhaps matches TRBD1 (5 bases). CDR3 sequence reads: CASSGTEPGNTIYF. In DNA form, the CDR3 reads TGTGCCAGCAGCGGGACGGAGCCTGGAAACACCATATATTTT.